This T cell receptor beta chain was sequenced in a study of regulatory T cells in long-lasting Graves disease. As for the study in general: Antithyroid drug use was under 3 months in newly diagnosed Graves' patients.

This clonotype occurred many times. The antigen remains undetermined. Regarding time point: newly diagnosed GD, antithyroid drugs for less than 3 months. Construction of the TCR library relied on RNA isolated from PBMCs. Graves' disease diagnoses followed American Thyroid Association guidelines. Per the germline V gene, CDR1 is SGHTA and CDR2 is FQGTGA. The V and J ends lost 6 bases and 2 bases respectively, with 14 bases between them. The CDR3 spans 14 residues. Arm-PCR of CDR3 regions with iRepertoire HTBI primers generated TCR beta libraries. TCRdb re-derived calls from the multiplex PCR reads in MiXCR, one entry per CDR3 protein. Seen here are about 540,000 distinct CDR3 sequences, approximately 15% observed once, and the top ten hold 8% to 10%. The study, taken as a whole, reports: TRBV28 was favored in persistent disease, as were TRBJ1-2 and TRBJ2-5.

These sequences were also reported in another study, on T cells in Graves' hyperthyroidism and ophthalmopathy.

The TCR sequence derives from a man aged 30 to 39 with Graves disease. The chain recombines TRBV7-3 with TRBJ2-7; either TRBD1 or TRBD2 may fit D (5 bases each). Sequences were derived from peripheral blood mononuclear cells (PBMCs), sampled at new diagnosis, from a patient treated with antithyroid drugs. The CDR3 protein is CASRSPGTTYEQYF. CDR3 nucleotides: TGTGCCAGCAGGTCCCCCGGGACGACCTACGAGCAGTACTTC.